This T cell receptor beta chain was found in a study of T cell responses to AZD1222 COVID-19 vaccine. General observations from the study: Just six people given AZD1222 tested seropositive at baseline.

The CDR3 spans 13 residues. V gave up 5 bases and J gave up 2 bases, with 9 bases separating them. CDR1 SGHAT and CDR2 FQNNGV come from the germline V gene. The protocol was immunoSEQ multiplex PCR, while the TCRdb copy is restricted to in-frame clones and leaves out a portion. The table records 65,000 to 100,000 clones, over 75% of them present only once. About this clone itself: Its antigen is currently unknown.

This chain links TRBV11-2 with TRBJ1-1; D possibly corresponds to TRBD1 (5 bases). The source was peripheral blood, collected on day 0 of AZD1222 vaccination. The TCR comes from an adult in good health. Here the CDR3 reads CASSPTANTEAFF. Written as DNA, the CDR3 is TGTGCCAGCAGCCCGACAGCTAACACTGAAGCTTTCTTT.